This T cell receptor beta chain was found in a study of CD8 T cells in Susac syndrome. While CD8+ and CD4+ T cells were isolated negatively, TEMRA cells were enriched by FACS. For this clonotype: Its specificity is unknown.

The RNA input was about 0.5 to 1 ug, and it was reverse transcribed with random hexamers. One entry per CDR3 protein, called by TCRdb with MiXCR from the immunoSEQ multiplex PCR reads. The sample carries roughly 140,000 distinct CDR3 sequences, approximately 96% recorded once. This CDR3 is built from 16 residues. The study, taken as a whole, reports: As the study acknowledged, the number of individuals in its TCR sequencing and HLA analysis was relatively small. Repertoires of Susac syndrome CD4+ T cells lacked clonal expansion.

The source of this sequence is a human donor with Susac syndrome. J is TRBJ1-5 and V is TRBV21-1; the table's TRBD1 call for D was not verified on the DNA. TRBV21-1 is labeled a pseudogene. The sequenced sample consisted of CD4+ T cells from PBMCs. CDR3: CASSSNTGSCNQPQHF. The CDR3, as DNA: TGTGCCAGCAGCTCAAATACCGGGTCCTGCAATCAGCCCCAGCATTTT.